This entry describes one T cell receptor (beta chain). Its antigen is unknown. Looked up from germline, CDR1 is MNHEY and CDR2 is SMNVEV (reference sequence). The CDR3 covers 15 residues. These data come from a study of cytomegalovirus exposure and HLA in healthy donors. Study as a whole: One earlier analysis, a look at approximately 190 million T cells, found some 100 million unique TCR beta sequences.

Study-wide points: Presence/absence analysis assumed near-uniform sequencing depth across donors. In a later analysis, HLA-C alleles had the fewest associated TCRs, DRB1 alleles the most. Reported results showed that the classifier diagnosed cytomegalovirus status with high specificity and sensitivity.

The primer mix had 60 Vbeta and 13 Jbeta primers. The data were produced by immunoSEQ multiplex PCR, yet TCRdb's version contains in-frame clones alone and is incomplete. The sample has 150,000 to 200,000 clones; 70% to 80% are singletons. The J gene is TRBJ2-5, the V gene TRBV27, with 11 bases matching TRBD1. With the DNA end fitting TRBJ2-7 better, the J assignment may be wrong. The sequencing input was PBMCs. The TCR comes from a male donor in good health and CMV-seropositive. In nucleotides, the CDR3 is TGTGCCAGCAGGACTGGGGGACAGGGGGTAAACGAGCAGTACTTC. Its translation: CASRTGGQGVNEQYF.